This entry concerns a single T cell receptor beta chain. Its antigen is currently unknown. The PCR contained 60 Vbeta and 13 Jbeta primers. As handled by the study authors: Unique TCR beta chains totaled some 81 million in a later count, with around 11 million of them shared. Using immunoSEQ multiplex PCR, the repertoire was profiled, and TCRdb retains in-frame clones only, with some absent. That table supplies the V and J calls and clone size; D and trimming were determined from the DNA. The table has roughly 110,000 clones, roughly 76% seen once. These data come from a study of cytomegalovirus exposure and HLA in healthy donors. Study at large: Researchers found that under 90% of over 350 genotyped donors fell within the Caucasian-associated ancestry cluster. General observations from the study: Reportedly, fewer N-insertions than the approximately 700-donor mean appeared in an Asian-associated ancestry cluster in a later analysis.

Germline-derived CDR1 and CDR2 are MNHEY and SMNVEV (reference sequence). With 6 bases removed from V and 0 bases from J, the gap between germline ends came to 19 bases. This CDR3 is 17 amino acids long. V gene TRBV27 combines with J gene TRBJ2-3; D is perhaps TRBD2 (6 bases). The sample taken for sequencing was PBMCs. The clonotype was recovered from a young man in good health and CMV-seronegative. CDR3 residues: CASSPGTHARSTDTQYF. CDR3 nucleotide sequence: TGTGCCAGCAGCCCCGGGACTCACGCTAGGAGCACAGATACGCAGTATTTT.